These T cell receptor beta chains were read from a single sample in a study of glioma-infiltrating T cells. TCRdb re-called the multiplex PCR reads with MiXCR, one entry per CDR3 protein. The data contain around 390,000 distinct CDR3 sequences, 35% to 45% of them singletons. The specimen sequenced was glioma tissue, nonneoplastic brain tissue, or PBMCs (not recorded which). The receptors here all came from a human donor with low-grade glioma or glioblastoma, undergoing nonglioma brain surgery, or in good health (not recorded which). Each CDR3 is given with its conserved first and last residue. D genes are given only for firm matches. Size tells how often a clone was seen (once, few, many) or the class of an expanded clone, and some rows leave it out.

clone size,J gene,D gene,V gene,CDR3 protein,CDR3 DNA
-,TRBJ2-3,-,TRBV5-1,CASSLQGSGTDTQYF,TGCGCCAGCAGCCTACAGGGTAGCGGCACAGATACGCAGTATTTT
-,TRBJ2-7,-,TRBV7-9,CASSLRDNYEQYF,TGTGCCAGCAGCTTAAGGGACAACTACGAGCAGTACTTC
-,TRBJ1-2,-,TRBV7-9,CASSLAGTNYGYTF,TGTGCCAGCAGCTTAGCGGGGACTAACTATGGCTACACCTTC
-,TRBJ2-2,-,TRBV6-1,CASSRRGGTGELFF,TGTGCCAGCAGCCGCAGGGGAGGCACCGGGGAGCTGTTTTTT
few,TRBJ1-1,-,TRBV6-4,CASSPRGDTEAFF,TGTGCCAGCAGCCCTCGAGGGGACACTGAAGCTTTCTTT
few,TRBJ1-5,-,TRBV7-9,CASSPTVSNSNQPQHF,TGTGCCAGCAGCCCGACGGTATCTAATAGCAATCAGCCCCAGCATTTT
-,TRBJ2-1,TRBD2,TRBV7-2,CASSLATSGIYNEQFF,TGTGCCAGCAGCTTAGCTACTAGCGGGATATACAATGAGCAGTTCTTC
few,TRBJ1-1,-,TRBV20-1,CSAPESGTSPRAFF,TGCAGTGCTCCCGAGAGCGGGACATCACCCCGGGCTTTCTTT
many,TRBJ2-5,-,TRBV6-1,CASSSRGGETQYF,TGTGCCAGCAGTTCCAGGGGTGGGGAGACCCAGTACTTC
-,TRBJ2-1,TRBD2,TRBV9,CAEPAAGANEQFF,TGTGCCGAGCCCGCAGCGGGAGCCAATGAGCAGTTCTTC
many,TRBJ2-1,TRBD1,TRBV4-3,CASSQDVSSTGGQFF,TGCGCCAGCAGCCAAGACGTAAGCTCGACAGGGGGACAGTTCTTC
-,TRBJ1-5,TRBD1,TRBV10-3,CAISDTRGSSNQPQHF,TGTGCCATCAGTGACACCAGGGGGTCTAGCAATCAGCCCCAGCATTTT
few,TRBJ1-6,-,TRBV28,CASFLCIGGNGNRSYNSPLHF,TGTGCCAGCTTCTTATGCATAGGCGGCAACGGGAACCGCTCCTATAATTCACCCCTCCACTTT
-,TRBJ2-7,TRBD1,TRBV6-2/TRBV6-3,CASSNLPGQLGSYEQYF,TGCGCCAGCAGCAACCTACCGGGACAGCTCGGGTCCTACGAGCAGTACTTC
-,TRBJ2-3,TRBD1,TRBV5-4,CASSSGQASTDTQYF,TGTGCCAGCAGCTCTGGACAGGCGTCTACAGATACGCAGTATTTT
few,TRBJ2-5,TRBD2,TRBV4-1,CASSQDPGGSLETQYF,TGCGCCAGCAGCCAAGATCCGGGCGGGAGCTTAGAGACCCAGTACTTC
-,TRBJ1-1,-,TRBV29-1,CSVEGGLLTEAFF,TGCAGCGTTGAAGGGGGTCTGCTCACTGAAGCTTTCTTT
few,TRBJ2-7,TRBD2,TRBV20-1,CSAKTSGPYEQYF,TGCAGTGCTAAGACTAGCGGACCTTACGAGCAGTACTTC
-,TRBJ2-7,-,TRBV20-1,CSAPTGVTYEQYF,TGCAGTGCCCCGACAGGAGTTACCTACGAGCAGTACTTC
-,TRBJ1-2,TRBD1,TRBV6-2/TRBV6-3,CASSLRDRGLGYTF,TGTGCCAGCAGCCTCCGGGACAGGGGACTTGGCTACACCTTC
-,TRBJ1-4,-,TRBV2,CASSARGVSGEKLFF,TGTGCCAGCAGCGCCCGGGGGGTCTCAGGGGAAAAACTGTTTTTT
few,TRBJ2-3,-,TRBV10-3,CAISSTGRGTDTQYF,TGTGCCATCAGTTCGACAGGACGCGGCACAGATACGCAGTATTTT
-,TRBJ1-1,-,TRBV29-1,CSVASDHYTEAFF,TGCAGCGTTGCGTCTGACCATTACACTGAAGCTTTCTTT
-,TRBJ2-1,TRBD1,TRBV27,CASSLQGQRQFF,TGTGCCAGCAGCTTACAGGGACAGAGGCAGTTCTTC
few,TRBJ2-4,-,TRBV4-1,CASSYHQGAKNIQYF,TGCGCCAGCAGCTACCACCAGGGAGCCAAAAACATTCAGTACTTC
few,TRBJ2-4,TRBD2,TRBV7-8,CASSLAGGTTKNIQYF,TGTGCCAGCAGCTTAGCTGGGGGGACTACCAAAAACATTCAGTACTTC